The rows below give T cell receptor beta chains drawn from one sample of a study of chronic HIV infection and antiretroviral therapy. TCRdb redid the calling of the 5' RACE reads with MiXCR, one entry per CDR3 protein. The table has approximately 30,000 distinct CDR3 sequences, roughly 9.1% seen once. What was sequenced was peripheral blood. The receptor set was obtained from an adult who had HIV and had not received antiretroviral therapy, or was an uninfected healthy control (not recorded which). CDR3s leave out the opening cysteine and the closing phenylalanine or tryptophan. The order of the fields is J gene, V gene, CDR3 protein.

TRBJ1-5 TRBV3-1 ASSQDGQPQH
TRBJ2-1 TRBV10-3 AISDSRAEQF
TRBJ2-7 TRBV7-8 ASSFQTGHLY
TRBJ2-3 TRBV7-2 ASSLGGRGGTDTQY
TRBJ2-3 TRBV4-1 ASSQVDSRNTQY
TRBJ2-7 TRBV7-8 ASSLGAQGLAPYEQY
TRBJ2-1 TRBV7-2 ASSLVFVDEQF
TRBJ2-1 TRBV20-1 SAIRGEAYSYNEQF
TRBJ2-7 TRBV29-1 SVEGGSPYEQY
TRBJ1-4 TRBV29-1 SVGQGAGEKLF
TRBJ1-1 TRBV7-3 ASSSQGETEAF
TRBJ2-3 TRBV28 ASSPGTATDTQY
TRBJ1-2 TRBV20-1 SARVREANYGYT
TRBJ1-2 TRBV13 ASSPSVYGYT
TRBJ1-2 TRBV29-1 SVYLMDREDGYT
TRBJ1-6 TRBV6-2/TRBV6-3 ASSRGRARDSPLH
TRBJ2-7 TRBV2 ASMGGNLSDEQY
TRBJ2-1 TRBV4-1 ASSPRTSSYNEQF
TRBJ2-7 TRBV11-2 ASSLPTSYEQY
TRBJ1-5 TRBV27 ASSLPSNQPQH
TRBJ2-3 TRBV29-1 SVAGEDTQY
TRBJ1-1 TRBV29-1 SVTGGFPRESEAF
TRBJ2-1 TRBV5-6 ASSLVLSSYNEQF
TRBJ1-6 TRBV7-9 ASSLGQGDNSPLH
TRBJ2-7 TRBV6-2/TRBV6-3 ASRPPGQSYEQY
TRBJ2-5 TRBV11-3 ASSLGTSGLQETQY
TRBJ2-5 TRBV4-1 ASSHNLLTGKETQY
TRBJ2-3 TRBV6-1 ASSESPGVGTDTQY
TRBJ2-2 TRBV3-1 ASSQGVGTNTGELF
TRBJ2-1 TRBV27 ASRSINSYNEQF
TRBJ2-5 TRBV28 ASSPLDQETQY
TRBJ2-1 TRBV5-1 ASSLGRGPLHEQF
TRBJ1-2 TRBV29-1 SVEDLDTSHGYT
TRBJ1-3 TRBV25-1 ASSPTSVSGNTIY
TRBJ2-7 TRBV29-1 SVVRGQGSYEQY
TRBJ1-5 TRBV7-2 ASSLGATWGIGQPQH
TRBJ2-7 TRBV7-2 ASSLSRQGPYEQY
TRBJ2-3 TRBV29-1 SVEVSRGGSTDTQY
TRBJ2-7 TRBV15 ATSRGHPYEQY
TRBJ2-2 TRBV3-1 ASSPGGNTGELF
TRBJ2-5 TRBV27 ASSLTGQWLETQY
TRBJ2-1 TRBV2 ASSWYNEQF
TRBJ2-4 TRBV7-9 ASSLGGQGWY
TRBJ2-5 TRBV6-2/TRBV6-3 ASTPDDRGETQY
TRBJ1-6 TRBV7-9 ATQRGTGNSPLH
TRBJ2-3 TRBV10-3 AIRATDTQY